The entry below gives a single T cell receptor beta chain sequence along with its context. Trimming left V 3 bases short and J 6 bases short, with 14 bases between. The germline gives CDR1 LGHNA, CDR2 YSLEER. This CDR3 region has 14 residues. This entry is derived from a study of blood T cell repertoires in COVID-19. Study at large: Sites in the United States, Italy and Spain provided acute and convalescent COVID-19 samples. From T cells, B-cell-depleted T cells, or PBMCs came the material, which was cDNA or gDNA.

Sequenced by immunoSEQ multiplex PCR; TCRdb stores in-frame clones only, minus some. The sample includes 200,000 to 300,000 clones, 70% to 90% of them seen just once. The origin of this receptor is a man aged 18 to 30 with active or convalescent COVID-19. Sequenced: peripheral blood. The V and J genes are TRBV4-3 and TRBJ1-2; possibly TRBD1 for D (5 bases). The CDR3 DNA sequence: TGCGCCAGCAGCCAGGGGGGAAGGGCTGATGGCTACACCTTC. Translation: CASSQGGRADGYTF.